The sequence of this T cell receptor (beta chain) was determined in a study of early T cells in non-severe SARS-CoV-2 infection. This clonotype appeared many times. V was clipped by 2 bases and J by 4 bases; unmatched bases: 5. This CDR3 contains 16 residues. CDR1 is LGHDT, CDR2 YNNKEL, per germline (reference sequence). Individual cDNA molecules received unique molecular identifiers during library preparation. TCRdb recomputed calls from the 5' RACE reads with MiXCR, one row per CDR3 protein. The sample holds some 48,000 distinct CDR3 sequences; less than 15% are singletons and the top ten take approximately 10%.

The material sequenced was whole blood. The V gene is TRBV3-1, the J gene TRBJ2-2; 9 nucleotides align to TRBD2. The sequence came from an adult who was a healthcare worker with PCR-confirmed SARS-CoV-2 infection or an uninfected control (not recorded which). CDR3 residues: CASSQRGRAFTGELFF. The CDR3 coding sequence is TGTGCCAGCAGCCAACGCGGGAGGGCCTTCACCGGGGAGCTGTTTTTT.